This note documents a single T cell receptor beta chain sequence. Its antigen is unidentified. The read ends 3 residues shy of where the CDR3 ends; the end is completed using the germline J gene. The assay was immunoSEQ multiplex PCR, and TCRdb's table has in-frame clones only and misses some. Singletons are absent from the sample, which has approximately 18,000 clones. V was pared by 3 bases and J by 7 bases, with 7 bases of the junction left unmatched. Germline-derived CDR1 and CDR2 are LNHDA and SQIVND (reference sequence). The CDR3 is 15 amino acids. Replacement immunoglobulin had been given to every CVID subject for at least one year. Blood samples were heparinized, roughly 4.5 to 8.5 ml per donor. This entry is derived from a study of T cell clonality in common variable immunodeficiency. Study-wide points: Common variable immunodeficiency TCR beta sequences reportedly had fewer deletions and N-nucleotide insertions. The cause of increased CVID clonality remains unclear without subpopulation sequencing.

Sequencing input: peripheral blood mononuclear cells. The TCR was taken from a human donor with common variable immunodeficiency. The V and J genes are TRBV19 and TRBJ2-1; 9 bases agree with TRBD1. CDR3 DNA (partial): TGTGCCAGTAGTATCTTTGTGACAGGGGGGAATGAG. Translating gives CASSIFVTGGNE. The full CDR3 protein is CASSIFVTGGNEQFF.